The entry that follows covers one T cell receptor beta chain sequence. The CDR3 has 17 amino acids. The data were obtained in a study of HIV-infected patients and healthy controls. All unsorted peripheral T cells were captured because whole blood was used without fractionation. Reverse transcription used approximately 500 ng RNA and constant-region primers for alpha and beta. Separate chain-specific third strand synthesis with multiplexing indices produced the alpha and beta libraries. Each molecule carried a 12-nucleotide identifier made of two joined random hexamers added before amplification. TCRdb re-analysed the 5' RACE reads in MiXCR, keeping a single row per CDR3 protein. The sample shows about 18,000 distinct CDR3 sequences, more than 9% of them seen only once.

The rearrangement links TRBV3-2 to TRBJ2-4; no DNA check was done on the table's D call, TRBD1. TRBV3-2 is given as a pseudogene. The sample consisted of blood. This clonotype was sampled from an adult in good health. CDR3 sequence (DNA): TGTGCCAGCAGCCCAGGCCGGGACAGGTTGGTCAAAAACATTCAGTACTTC. Amino acids: CASSPGRDRLVKNIQYF.